The entry that follows covers one T cell receptor beta chain sequence. The sample originates from a study of T cell clones after liver transplantation. Produced via immunoSEQ multiplex PCR; TCRdb's table is partial and in-frame only. The sample comprises about 70,000 clones, over 70% of which are singletons, and 0.65% to 0.85% rests with the top ten. Germline V gives CDR1 SGHVS, CDR2 FNYEAQ. The CDR3 sequence is 14 residues long. Between the trimmed V and J ends, which lost 1 base and 7 bases, there was a span of 12 bases. This sample comprised CD4+ T cells from blood, obtained 12 months after liver transplant. The clonotype was recovered from a human patient who received a liver transplant. Some T cells may possibly be graft donor cells. This chain links TRBV7-6 with TRBJ2-3, with D unresolved. The chain's CDR3 is CASSLGPQSYTQYF. The CDR3 coding sequence is TGTGCCAGCAGCTTAGGGCCGCAGAGTTATACGCAGTATTTT.